This TCR beta chain was recovered during a study of T cells after yellow fever vaccination (dated by TCRdb to the late 2010s). In terms of the full investigation: The SMART-Seq v4 Ultra Low Input RNA kit was used to prepare libraries from fractions with low cell numbers. Bulk TCR alpha and beta repertoires were sequenced longitudinally to track T-cell clones before and after primary and booster YFV17D yellow fever vaccination. Two healthy male donors, one aged 18 to 30 and one aged 30 to 40 years, were included in the cohort. Blood samples were taken at several timepoints before and after primary and secondary immunization, and bulk PBMC replicates and cell subsets were isolated.

From cysteine to phenylalanine, the CDR3 is 14 amino acids long. The DNA shown is the 42-base CDR3, in frame from base 1. CDR1 is given as SGHNT and CDR2 as YYREEE, both from the germline V gene (reference sequence). The V end gives up 4 bases and the J end 11 bases, leaving 13 bases in the junction not matched to a gene. The sample's treatment or condition label is to be understood as: live attenuated yellow fever vaccine strain. Two biological replicates of bulk PBMCs were collected at each blood-draw timepoint. PBMCs were isolated from peripheral blood using a standard Ficoll-Paque protocol. TriZol was used to extract RNA from bulk PBMCs, from CD4 and CD8 fractions, and from dextramer-positive and dextramer-negative fractions. TCR cDNA was made using 5'RACE template switching, a step that added a universal primer site and unique molecular identifiers. Priming of cDNA synthesis was performed from both the TCR alpha and TCR beta constant segments. Library amplification involved two PCR steps, and the second step added sample barcodes and sequencing adapters. Sequencing of libraries was performed on Illumina HiSeq 2500 (2x100 bp) or NovaSeq (2x150 bp). The study's own analysis went as follows. Reads were demultiplexed and collapsed into UMI consensus sequences with MIGEC, and V(D)J alignment was performed with MiXCR. Vaccine-responding clonotypes were identified with edgeR using replicate PBMC samples, with FDR below 0.01 and a log2 fold change above 5 up to day 15 being required. Each bulk clonotype was labeled CD4 or CD8 based on which sequenced repertoire, CD4 or CD8, contained the clonotype at higher abundance. TCRdb handled the public reads itself, with Q25 trimming in fastp and clone calling in MiXCR, and kept productive beta chains. Rows with one shared CDR3 protein collapse into an entry with the most common genes and DNA. These V and J calls rely on TCRdb rather than the paper's analysis. Here the sample has some 670,000 distinct CDR3 sequences; approximately 13% occur a single time. The ten most abundant clones make up around 14% of the sample.

Broader findings and caveats from the paper: Computational filtering was required because FACS-sorted repertoires could contain abundant contaminating clonotypes from the bulk population. A small share of clonotypes was detected in both CD4 and CD8 compartments, with the overlap likely arising from convergent recombination. The secondary T-cell response was weaker than the primary response but faster, peaking on day 5 instead of day 15. The study included only two donors, which limits how far the findings can be generalized. After the booster, most clones that had expanded after primary vaccination were detected again (over 95% of CD4 and 88% of CD8), suggesting broad maintenance of memory.

About this clonotype itself: The specificity of this receptor is unknown. One base away there is no much larger clone; base qualities are not given.

This chain joins TRBV5-4 to TRBJ1-1; 8 junctional bases match TRBD1. This TCR derives from a man aged 25-45 years who received the YFV17D yellow fever vaccine. This specimen was PBMCs, taken on the day of the yellow fever booster vaccination. The bases read TGTGCCAGCAGCCCCCTTGGACAGGGAGAGAATGCTTTCTTT. The resulting protein is CASSPLGQGENAFF.